Listed below are T cell receptor beta chains from one sample, sequenced in a study of regulatory T cells in long-lasting Graves disease. TCRdb processed the multiplex PCR reads anew with MiXCR; each CDR3 protein has one entry. The sample lists almost 350,000 distinct CDR3 sequences, about 18% occurring once. The starting material was peripheral blood mononuclear cells (PBMCs), obtained when the disease was refractory, from a patient treated with antithyroid drugs. Receptors were obtained from a female donor with Graves disease. Each CDR3 is given with its conserved first and last residue.

V | CDR3
TRBV3-1 | CASSLQGSGYTF
TRBV29-1 | CSVRGNTEAFF
TRBV28 | CAISESLAKNIQYF
TRBV27 | CASSLSSRGWTEAFF
TRBV5-6 | CASSEGSSYEQYF
TRBV6-5 | CASSYSRARGDGYTF
TRBV29-1 | CSVEAGGPEQYF
TRBV7-2 | CASSPPGAQNTEAFF
TRBV9 | CASSVREGGYSPLHF
TRBV29-1 | CSVVQGRETQYF
TRBV7-9 | CTSSLAPDSATNEKLLF